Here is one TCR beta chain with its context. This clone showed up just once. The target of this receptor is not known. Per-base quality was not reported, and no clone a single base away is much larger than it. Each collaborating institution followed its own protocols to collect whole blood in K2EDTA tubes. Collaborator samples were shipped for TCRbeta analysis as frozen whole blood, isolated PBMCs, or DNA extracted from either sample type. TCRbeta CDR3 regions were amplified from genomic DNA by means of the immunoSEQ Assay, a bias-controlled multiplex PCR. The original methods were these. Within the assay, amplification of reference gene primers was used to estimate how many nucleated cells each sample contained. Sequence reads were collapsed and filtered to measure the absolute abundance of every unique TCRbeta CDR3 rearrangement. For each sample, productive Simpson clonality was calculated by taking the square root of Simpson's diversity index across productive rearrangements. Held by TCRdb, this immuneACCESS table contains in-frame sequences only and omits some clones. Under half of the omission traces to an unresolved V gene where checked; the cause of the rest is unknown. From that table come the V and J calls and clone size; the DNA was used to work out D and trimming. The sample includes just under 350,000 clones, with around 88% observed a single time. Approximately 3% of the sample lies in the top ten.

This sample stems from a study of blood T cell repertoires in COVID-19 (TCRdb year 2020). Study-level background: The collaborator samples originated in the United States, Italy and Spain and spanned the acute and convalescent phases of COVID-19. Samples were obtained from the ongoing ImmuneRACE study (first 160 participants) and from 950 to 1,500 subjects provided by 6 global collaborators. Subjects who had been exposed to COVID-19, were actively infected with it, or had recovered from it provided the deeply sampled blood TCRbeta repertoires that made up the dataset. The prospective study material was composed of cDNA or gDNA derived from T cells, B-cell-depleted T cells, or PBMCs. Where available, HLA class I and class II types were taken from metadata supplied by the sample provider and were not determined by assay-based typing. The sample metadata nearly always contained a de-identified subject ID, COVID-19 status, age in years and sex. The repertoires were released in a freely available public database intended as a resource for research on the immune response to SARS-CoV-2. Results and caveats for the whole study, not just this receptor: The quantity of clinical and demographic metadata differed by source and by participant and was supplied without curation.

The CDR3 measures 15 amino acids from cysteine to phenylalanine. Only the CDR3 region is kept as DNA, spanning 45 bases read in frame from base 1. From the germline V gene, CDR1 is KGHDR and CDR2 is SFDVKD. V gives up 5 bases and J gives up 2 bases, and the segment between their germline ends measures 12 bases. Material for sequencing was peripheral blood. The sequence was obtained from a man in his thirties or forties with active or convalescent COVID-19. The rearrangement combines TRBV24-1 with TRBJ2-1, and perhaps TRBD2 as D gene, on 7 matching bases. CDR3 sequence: CATSGPGGPYNEQFF. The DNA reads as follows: TGTGCCACCAGTGGGCCGGGGGGCCCCTACAATGAGCAGTTCTTC.